This T cell receptor beta chain comes out of a study of control samples from healthy donors and cancer patients. The CDR3 consists of 15 residues. The germline gives CDR1 LGHNA, CDR2 YNFKEQ. The ends were cut back, 0 bases at V and 2 bases at J, with 11 bases in the middle. The data were produced by immunoSEQ multiplex PCR, yet TCRdb's version contains in-frame clones alone and is incomplete. Of 110,000 to 150,000 clones listed, roughly 94% were seen once; the top ten hold around 14%. Input material: blood. The chain couples TRBV4-2 to TRBJ2-7; D gene unclear. The receptor was derived from a man aged 35 to 55 in good health. The CDR3 DNA is TGTGCCAGCAGCCAAGAAAAAACGGCACCCTACGAGCAGTACTTC. Amino acids: CASSQEKTAPYEQYF.